This entry is about one TCR beta chain. The CDR3 runs 17 residues. Germline V gene lookup returns CDR1 LGHNA and CDR2 YSLEER. V was clipped by 0 bases and J by 1 base; unmatched bases: 4. In blood CD8+ and CD4+ T cells, TCR beta underwent sequencing. The sample is drawn from a study of CD8 T cells in Susac syndrome. RNA in amounts of roughly 0.5 to 1 ug was reverse transcribed with random hexamers. The authors amplified TCR beta CDR3 across 54 Vbeta and 13 Jbeta using immunoSEQ multiplex PCR. TCRdb called the immunoSEQ multiplex PCR reads again in MiXCR, with one record for every CDR3 protein. The data show over 15,000 distinct CDR3 sequences, approximately 95% seen once.

This TCR was recovered from a human donor in good health. The V gene is TRBV4-3, the J gene TRBJ2-4; TRBD2 agrees at 9 bases. Sequences were obtained from CD8+ T cells from PBMCs. CDR3 coding DNA: TGCGCCAGCAGCCAAGATAGCGGGAGTGGGGCCAAAAACATTCAGTACTTC. Protein sequence: CASSQDSGSGAKNIQYF.